Listed below are T cell receptor beta chains from one sample, sequenced in a study of blood T cell repertoires in COVID-19. Libraries were prepared by immunoSEQ multiplex PCR; TCRdb keeps only in-frame clonotypes and omits some of them. The data show 150,000 or so clones, roughly 90% seen once. The material sequenced was peripheral blood. These receptors all come from a human donor in a cohort sampled during active COVID-19. CDR3s include the opening cysteine and the closing phenylalanine or tryptophan. The D gene is left open where the match is weak. The listing skips clone size in some rows; elsewhere it reads once, few, many or a size class.

V	J	D	size	DNA	CDR3
TRBV4-1	TRBJ2-3	-	-	TGCGCCAGCAGCCAAGATACAGGGACCACAGATACGCAGTATTTT	CASSQDTGTTDTQYF
TRBV9	TRBJ1-6	-	-	TGTGCCAGCAGCGTAGGGCCCCCTAATTCACCCCTCCACTTT	CASSVGPPNSPLHF
TRBV30	TRBJ1-5	TRBD1	-	TGTGCCTGGAGCCCACGGGGACAGGGGGAACAGCCCCAGCATTTT	CAWSPRGQGEQPQHF
TRBV11-3	TRBJ2-1	-	-	TGTGCCAGCAGCTTACAGGGGTACAATGAGCAGTTCTTC	CASSLQGYNEQFF
TRBV5-4	TRBJ2-3	-	-	TGTGCCAGCACCTCGCCCCCCGCGATAGATACGCAGTATTTT	CASTSPPAIDTQYF
TRBV11-2	TRBJ1-4	TRBD1	many	TGTGCCAGCAGTTCTATCGACAGGGGGCATAATGAAAAACTGTTTTTT	CASSSIDRGHNEKLFF
TRBV7-6	TRBJ1-1	-	-	TGTGCCAGCAGCTTAGGACTTTGGAACACTGAAGCTTTCTTT	CASSLGLWNTEAFF
TRBV4-3	TRBJ2-2	-	few	TGCGCCAGCAGCCAACGGCTAGATCCTCGCACCGGGGAGCTGTTTTTT	CASSQRLDPRTGELFF
TRBV7-8	TRBJ2-7	TRBD2	-	TGTGCCAGCAGCCCGGGGCGGGAGCAGCTCAAGGCCTACGAGCAGTACTTC	CASSPGREQLKAYEQYF
TRBV5-1	TRBJ2-2	TRBD1	-	TGCGCCAGCAGCTTGGGGACAGGGGGCATCGGGGAGCTGTTTTTT	CASSLGTGGIGELFF
TRBV27	TRBJ1-2	TRBD1	-	TGTGCCAGCAGGGCGACGGGGACAGTCTATGGCTACACCTTC	CASRATGTVYGYTF
TRBV19	TRBJ1-1	-	once	TGTGCCAGTAATAAGGAGGGGAGCACTGAAGCTTTCTTT	CASNKEGSTEAFF
TRBV25-1	TRBJ2-3	-	-	TGTGCCAGCAGTGAACCGGGGGTTATTGGCACAGATACGCAGTATTTT	CASSEPGVIGTDTQYF
TRBV19	TRBJ1-5	TRBD1	-	TGTGCCAGTAACGACAGGGGGGGCCAGCCCCAGCATTTT	CASNDRGGQPQHF
TRBV4-2	TRBJ1-5	TRBD1	-	TGTGCCAGCAGCCAAGCCGGACCCACAGGGGACAATCAGCCCCAGCATTTT	CASSQAGPTGDNQPQHF
TRBV4-1	TRBJ2-5	-	-	TGCGCCAGCAGCCAAGATCCCAGGGGACACCAAGAGACCCAGTACTTC	CASSQDPRGHQETQYF
TRBV28	TRBJ1-2	-	-	TGTGCCAGCAGTTTATTAGGGAGCGGGGCCCGTGGCTACACCTTC	CASSLLGSGARGYTF
TRBV30	TRBJ1-5	-	-	TGTGCCTGGAGTGTACAAAGCAATCAGCCCCAGCATTTT	CAWSVQSNQPQHF
TRBV13	TRBJ2-2	TRBD2	-	TGTGCCAGCAGTCATAGCGGGAGGAACACCGGGGAGCTGTTTTTT	CASSHSGRNTGELFF
TRBV11-1	TRBJ2-7	-	-	TGTGCCAGCAGCTCGGGACAAGTCTACGAGCAGTACTTC	CASSSGQVYEQYF
TRBV5-5	TRBJ2-7	TRBD1	-	TGTGCCAGCAGCTTAGGGACAGTCGGGAACTACGAGCAGTACTTC	CASSLGTVGNYEQYF
TRBV5-1	TRBJ2-7	TRBD2	-	TGCGCCAGCAGCTTGTGGGAGGGCCGGGGAGGGGAGCAGTACTTC	CASSLWEGRGGEQYF
TRBV6-5	TRBJ2-3	-	once	TGTGCCAGCAGCTTCTCCATAGGCGTAGGGGGTACGCAGTATTTT	CASSFSIGVGGTQYF
TRBV28	TRBJ1-6	-	-	TGTGCCAGCAGTTTAAATTTGATGCGCGGTTCACCCCTCCACTTT	CASSLNLMRGSPLHF
TRBV7-9	TRBJ2-7	TRBD1	-	TGTGCCAGCAGCGCCGGGACAGGGTTCTACGAGCAGTACTTC	CASSAGTGFYEQYF
TRBV19	TRBJ1-5	-	-	TGTGCCAGTAGTATTGATCCTGGCGGTCAGCCCCAGCATTTT	CASSIDPGGQPQHF
TRBV9	TRBJ2-7	-	-	TGTGCCAGCAGCGTAGAGGAGGGGGGGCCTTACGAGCAGTACTTC	CASSVEEGGPYEQYF
TRBV10-3	TRBJ2-7	-	-	TGTGCCATCAGTGACACGACACGTACCTACGAGCAGTACTTC	CAISDTTRTYEQYF
TRBV11-2	TRBJ2-3	TRBD2	-	TGTGCCAGCAGCTCGAAGCGGGATGCCTTGAGCACAGATACGCAGTATTTT	CASSSKRDALSTDTQYF
TRBV19	TRBJ1-5	TRBD1	-	TGTGCCAGTAGTATCCCCCGCGGACAGGGCAATCAGCCCCAGCATTTT	CASSIPRGQGNQPQHF
TRBV12-5	TRBJ2-1	TRBD2	-	TGTGCTAGTGGTTTCCCTAGCGGGGGGCCGAATGAGCAGTTCTTC	CASGFPSGGPNEQFF
TRBV29-1	TRBJ1-1	-	once	TGCAGCGTGGCCAGAGGTTGGAACACTGAAGCTTTCTTT	CSVARGWNTEAFF
TRBV2	TRBJ1-3	-	few	TGTGCCAGCACCCGGGGGGACCTCAGCTCTGGAAACACCATATATTTT	CASTRGDLSSGNTIYF
TRBV5-1	TRBJ1-1	-	-	TGCGCCAGCAGCGAATTGGGTTCGGGGAACACTGAAGCTTTCTTT	CASSELGSGNTEAFF
TRBV5-5	TRBJ1-5	TRBD1	-	TGTGCCAGCAGCTCGGTTACAGGGGGCAGCAATCAGCCCCAGCATTTT	CASSSVTGGSNQPQHF
TRBV19	TRBJ2-1	-	once	TGTGCCAGTAGAACACAAAGCTCCTACAATGAGCAGTTCTTC	CASRTQSSYNEQFF
TRBV11-2	TRBJ2-5	TRBD1	-	TGTGCCAGCAGCCTCCAACAAGGGACAGCCAAAGAGACCCAGTACTTC	CASSLQQGTAKETQYF
TRBV4-2	TRBJ2-3	-	-	TGTGCCAGCAGCCAGGCCCGGACTAAGGATACGCAGTATTTT	CASSQARTKDTQYF
TRBV24-1	TRBJ2-1	TRBD1	-	TGTGCCACCAGTGATCAGCACAGGGGGCCTTACAATGAGCAGTTCTTC	CATSDQHRGPYNEQFF
TRBV6-1	TRBJ2-7	-	-	TGTGCCAGCAGTGAGGGAGGGACAAACTACGAGCAGTACTTC	CASSEGGTNYEQYF
TRBV5-1	TRBJ1-2	TRBD1	-	TGCGCCAGCAGCTTATATGGGACAGGGGATTCTGGCTACACCTTC	CASSLYGTGDSGYTF
TRBV6-5	TRBJ2-7	-	-	TGTGCCAGCAGTCGACAGCCAAACTACGAGCAGTACTTC	CASSRQPNYEQYF
TRBV18	TRBJ2-2	-	-	TGTGCCAGCTCACCCAACGGAGGCAGAGCGAACACCGGGGAGCTGTTTTTT	CASSPNGGRANTGELFF
TRBV5-4	TRBJ2-1	-	-	TGTGCCAGCAGCGTGGGTTCTGCCGGGTCCTACAATGAGCAGTTCTTC	CASSVGSAGSYNEQFF
TRBV4-3	TRBJ2-5	TRBD2	-	TGCGCCAGCAGCCAAGACTTTACTAGCGGGGGTCAAGAGACCCAGTACTTC	CASSQDFTSGGQETQYF
TRBV5-5	TRBJ2-7	TRBD2	-	TGTGCCAGCAGGATGGGACTAGCGGGAGGGCCTCCCCCCTACGAGCAGTACTTC	CASRMGLAGGPPPYEQYF
TRBV20-1	TRBJ2-7	-	-	TGCAGTGCTAGTGAGGCGGCCCGATCCTACGAGCAGTACTTC	CSASEAARSYEQYF
TRBV5-1	TRBJ2-7	-	-	TGCGCCAGCAGCAAAGGACAGGCGGGGGAGCAGTACTTC	CASSKGQAGEQYF
TRBV5-3	TRBJ2-7	TRBD2	-	TGTGCCAGAAGCTTGGCCAAAGCGGGAGGTAACCCGATCTCCTACGAGCAGTACTTC	CARSLAKAGGNPISYEQYF
TRBV30	TRBJ1-5	-	-	TGTGCCTGGAGTGTAGCCCTTTTTCAGCCCCAGCATTTT	CAWSVALFQPQHF
TRBV10-1	TRBJ2-7	-	-	TGCGCCAGCAGTGAGTCGAACAGGGAAAATTACGAGCAGTACTTC	CASSESNRENYEQYF
TRBV5-1	TRBJ2-3	TRBD2	-	TGCGCCAGCAGCGTACCGGGACTAGCGGGAAGACGAAACACAGATACGCAGTATTTT	CASSVPGLAGRRNTDTQYF
TRBV28	TRBJ1-2	TRBD1	-	TGTGCCAGCAGTTTAACCCACAGGGGTAGTGGCTACACCTTC	CASSLTHRGSGYTF
TRBV6-5	TRBJ2-1	TRBD2	-	TGTGCCAGCAGCTTGGGACTAGCGAATTACAATGAGCAGTTCTTC	CASSLGLANYNEQFF
TRBV5-6	TRBJ1-4	TRBD1	-	TGTGCCAGCAGCCCTGCCGGGACAGGCCCAGGAAAACTGTTTTTT	CASSPAGTGPGKLFF
TRBV7-2	TRBJ2-3	TRBD2	-	TGTGCCAGCAGCGGATTAGCGGGGGCCTCCACAGATACGCAGTATTTT	CASSGLAGASTDTQYF
TRBV2	TRBJ2-1	TRBD2	-	TGTGCCAGCAGTAAAGCGGGAGTCTCCTACAATGAGCAGTTCTTC	CASSKAGVSYNEQFF
TRBV30	TRBJ1-1	-	once	TGTGCCTGGGCAACAGGGAGAGAAGCTTTCTTT	CAWATGREAFF
TRBV28	TRBJ2-1	TRBD2	-	TGTGCCAGCAGTCTATCTAGCGGTGGGGCGGTCTTC	CASSLSSGGAVF